This TCR beta chain came from a study of T cells in women clearing cervical HPV infection. Genomic DNA, averaging roughly 1,200 ng per sample, yielded TCR beta CDR3 via immunoSEQ. Data came from immunoSEQ multiplex PCR; TCRdb stores just in-frame clones and leaves some out. In total, the table holds about 37,000 clones. Each participant carried one incident cervical HPV16 infection only. The specimen sequenced was blood buffy coat. The receptor comes from a woman between 18 and 75 years old with a cervical HPV16 infection that either progressed to CIN3+ or cleared (not recorded which).

The DNA read from the CDR3 is TGTGCCAGCACTCGACCCGGGCAGGGTCAGCCC. This encodes CASTRPGQGQP. The full CDR3 protein reads CASTRPGQGQPQHF. J is TRBJ1-5 and V is TRBV28; a possible D gene is TRBD1 (5 bases). The read ends 3 residues shy of where the CDR3 ends; the end is completed using the germline J gene. The CDR3 has 14 residues. The germline V gene encodes CDR1 MDHEN and CDR2 SYDVKM. V was cut by 7 bases and J by 6 bases, with 16 bases left in between.